The following is a T cell receptor (beta chain) sequence with its context. Using immunoSEQ multiplex PCR, the repertoire was profiled, and TCRdb retains in-frame clones only, with some absent. The sample comprises fewer than 140,000 clones, over 60% of which are singletons, and around 6.2% rests with the top ten. This sample stems from a study of blood T cell repertoires in COVID-19. Study-level information: Both acute and convalescent COVID-19 samples were obtained from the United States, Italy and Spain.

There are 15 residues in the CDR3. Germline values: CDR1 MDHEN, CDR2 SYDVKM. The ends lost 3 bases at V and 6 bases at J; junction bases unmatched: 11. The sample was peripheral blood. This receptor was identified in an elderly man with COVID-19, enrolled during active disease. The chain carries TRBV28 and TRBJ2-7; TRBD2 aligns across 7 bases. Here the CDR3 reads CASSLIGRTLREQYF. In DNA, the CDR3 is TGTGCCAGCAGTTTGATCGGGAGGACTCTTCGCGAGCAGTACTTC. Variable domain in full (rest from reference TRBV28 and TRBJ2-7): DVKVTQSSRYLVKRTGEKVFLECVQDMDHENMFWYRQDPGLGLRLIYFSYDVKMKEKGDIPEGYSVSREKKERFSLILESASTNQTSMYLCASSLIGRTLREQYFGPGTRLTVT.